This T cell receptor beta chain was recorded in a study of T cell repertoires in cytomegalovirus infection. Across the study: Both a matching HLA type and CMV infection were indicated by public TCR beta signatures.

TCRdb ran MiXCR on the reads and lists one entry per CDR3 protein. The repertoire includes 250,000 or so distinct CDR3 sequences, about 15% of them detected once, and roughly half sits in the top ten. This clonotype appeared many times. Its antigen is still unknown. The germline V and J ends were trimmed by 1 base and 5 bases, with 15 bases remaining between them. The CDR3 consists of 15 residues. Germline V lookup: CDR1 SEHNR, CDR2 FQNEAQ (reference sequence). Points from the study as a whole: Accumulated public TCR beta family frequency recognized individuals carrying CMV together with the relevant HLA. CMV-specific HLA-C-restricted TCR beta clonotypes dominated the ex vivo response.

The sample taken for sequencing was CD8+ T cells from PBMCs. This sequence was found in a human donor in good health (CMV status not recorded). Some clones in this sample may be carry-over from other donors' samples. The chain is built from TRBV7-9 and TRBJ2-7, with D possibly being TRBD1 or TRBD2 (6 bases each). The CDR3 region has the DNA TGTGCCAGCAGCTTAGACGCGTGGGGGGCCAACGAGCAGTACTTC. Translated: CASSLDAWGANEQYF. Using reference TRBV7-9 and TRBJ2-7 for the parts outside the CDR3, the full variable domain is DTGVSQNPRHKITKRGQNVTFRCDPISEHNRLYWYRQTLGQGPEFLTYFQNEAQLEKSRLLSDRFSAERPKGSFSTLEIQRTEQGDSAMYLCASSLDAWGANEQYFGPGTRLTVT.